Presented here are 8 T cell receptor beta chains from one specimen sequenced in a study of monozygotic twins with cystic fibrosis. Profiled with immunoSEQ multiplex PCR; TCRdb holds only in-frame clones, not every one. The table records roughly 28,000 clones, approximately 86% of them present only once. Sequenced input: blood. These TCRs come from a girl aged 2-15 years with cystic fibrosis.

V usage is TRBV10-3 and J usage is TRBJ2-1, with D perhaps TRBD1 (6 bases). V was cut by 7 bases and J by 5 bases, with 9 bases left in between. CDR3 length: 12 residues. CDR1 is ENHRY and CDR2 is SYGVKD in the germline V gene. The CDR3 reads CAITGTNNEQFF. The CDR3 region has the DNA TGTGCCATCACTGGGACAAACAATGAGCAGTTCTTC.

The rearrangement links TRBV7-2 to TRBJ1-1; D call uncertain. The ends were cut back, 1 base at V and 6 bases at J, with 9 bases in the middle. CDR3 size: 13 residues. Germline loops: CDR1 SGHTA, CDR2 FQGNSA. For the CDR3, the DNA is TGTGCCAGCAGCTTAGAACTTATCTCTGAAGCTTTCTTT. Translating gives CASSLELISEAFF. The full variable domain, completed using reference TRBV7-2 and TRBJ1-1, is GAGVSQSPSNKVTEKGKDVELRCDPISGHTALYWYRQSLGQGLEFLIYFQGNSAPDKSGLPSDRFSAERTGGSVSTLTIQRTQQEDSAVYLCASSLELISEAFFGQGTRLTVV.

J is TRBJ2-5 and V is TRBV29-1; the match to TRBD2 covers 8 bases. The CDR3 is 14 residues long. Looked up from germline, CDR1 is SQVTM and CDR2 is ANQGSEA. The J segment lost 4 bases and the V segment lost 3 bases, leaving 7 bases of the junction unmatched. The CDR3 DNA is TGCAGCGTTGAGGGGACTAGGGCGCGAGAGACCCAGTACTTC. This gives the protein CSVEGTRARETQYF.

V is TRBV13 and J is TRBJ2-7, with D perhaps assigned TRBD1 or TRBD2 (5 bases each). The germline CDR1 and CDR2 sequences are PRHDT and FYEKMQ (reference sequence). Between the trimmed V and J ends, which lost 4 bases and 3 bases, there was a span of 10 bases. The CDR3 runs 13 residues. The CDR3 DNA sequence: TGTGCCAGCAGCTCGGGAAGGGGCTACGAGCAGTACTTC. It encodes CASSSGRGYEQYF. Using reference TRBV13 and TRBJ2-7 for the parts outside the CDR3, the full variable domain is AAGVIQSPRHLIKEKRETATLKCYPIPRHDTVYWYQQGPGQDPQFLISFYEKMQSDKGSIPDRFSAQQFSDYHSELNMSSLELGDSALYFCASSSGRGYEQYFGPGTRLTVT.

The J gene is TRBJ2-7, the V gene TRBV5-4, with 8 bases lining up with TRBD2. Germline V gene data show CDR1 as SGHNT and CDR2 as YYREEE (reference sequence). This CDR3 comprises 13 residues. The V and J ends lost 4 bases and 6 bases, in that order; junction bases with no gene match: 6. CDR3 amino acids: CASSPDRGGEQYF. DNA for the CDR3: TGTGCCAGCAGCCCCGACCGGGGGGGCGAGCAGTACTTC.

The J gene is TRBJ1-1, the V gene TRBV5-3; possibly TRBD1 for D (6 bases). TRBV5-3 is sorted into the ORF group, with uncertain function. V lost 0 bases, J lost 4 bases, and 10 bases lay in between. The CDR3 is made up of 14 amino acids. The CDR3 sequence: CARSLDRVGTEAFF. The CDR3 region has the DNA TGTGCCAGAAGCTTGGACAGGGTAGGCACTGAAGCTTTCTTT.

The V gene is TRBV19, the J gene TRBJ1-1; D unresolved. V was pared by 4 bases and J by 0 bases, with 9 bases between. Germline values: CDR1 LNHDA, CDR2 SQIVND (reference sequence). This CDR3 is built from 14 residues. The CDR3 spells CASSTTLLNTEAFF. CDR3 nucleotides: TGTGCCAGTAGTACGACACTTTTGAACACTGAAGCTTTCTTT.

The gene calls are TRBV5-4 and TRBJ2-2; 14 bases match TRBD2. V was clipped by 4 bases and J by 10 bases; unmatched bases: 9. This CDR3 comprises 16 residues. Germline V CDR1 and CDR2: SGHNT, YYREEE (reference sequence). CDR3 sequence reads: CASSPRTSGRQEELFF. In nucleotides, the CDR3 is TGTGCCAGCAGCCCCCGGACTAGCGGGAGGCAGGAGGAGCTGTTTTTT.